These 2 T cell receptor beta chains originate from one sample sequenced in a study of T cell responses to AZD1222 COVID-19 vaccine. Data came from immunoSEQ multiplex PCR; TCRdb stores just in-frame clones and leaves some out. The table includes fewer than 150,000 clones, more than 75% detected once. This material consisted of peripheral blood, taken on day 0 of AZD1222 vaccination. The receptors originated from an adult in good health.

This chain links TRBV7-2 with TRBJ2-7; 7 bases agree with TRBD2. This CDR3 has 16 residues. The germline V gene has CDR1 SGHTA and CDR2 FQGNSA. V lost 1 base and J lost 6; bases outside the gene matches: 12. The CDR3 sequence is CASSLGRLFSGGEQYF. CDR3 coding DNA: TGTGCCAGCAGCTTAGGGCGGCTTTTCTCGGGGGGCGAGCAGTACTTC.

The V and J genes are TRBV10-2 and TRBJ1-1; 8 positions agree with TRBD1. Germline V gene sequence: CDR1 WSHSY, CDR2 SAAADI. V trimming: 3 bases; J trimming: 4 bases; junction bases outside the gene matches: 4. The CDR3 is 14 residues long. CDR3 residues: CASSEQGGVTEAFF. The CDR3 DNA follows: TGCGCCAGCAGTGAACAGGGGGGGGTCACTGAAGCTTTCTTT.